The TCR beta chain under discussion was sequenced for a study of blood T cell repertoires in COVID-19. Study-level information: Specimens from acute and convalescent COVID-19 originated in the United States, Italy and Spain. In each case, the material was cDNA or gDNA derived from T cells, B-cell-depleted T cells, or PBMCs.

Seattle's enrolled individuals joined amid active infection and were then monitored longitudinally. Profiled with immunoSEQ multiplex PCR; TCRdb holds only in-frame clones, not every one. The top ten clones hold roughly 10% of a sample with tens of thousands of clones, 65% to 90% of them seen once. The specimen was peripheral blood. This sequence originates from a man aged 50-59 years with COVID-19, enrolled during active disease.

The CDR3 bases are TGTGCCAGCAGCTTAGGCCAGGGGGAGATAAATGAGCAGTTCTTC. Translating gives CASSLGQGEINEQFF. The chain carries TRBV11-2 and TRBJ2-1, with TRBD1 matching over 7 bases. Germline V CDR1 and CDR2: SGHAT, FQNNGV. The CDR3 is 15 residues long. The V segment lost 1 base and the J segment 7 bases; nucleotides outside the gene matches: 7.